Presented here are 13 T cell receptor beta chains from one specimen sequenced in a study of cytomegalovirus exposure and HLA in healthy donors. PCR employed 60 Vbeta and 13 Jbeta primers. Measured with immunoSEQ multiplex PCR; TCRdb has only the in-frame clones, and not every one. The table has approximately 150,000 clones, just under 70% seen once. Sequenced input: PBMCs. These receptor sequences come from a man aged 55 to 69 in good health and CMV-seronegative.

This chain links TRBV14 with TRBJ1-2; D gene unclear. Germline lookup yields CDR1 SGHDN and CDR2 FVKESK. Trimming cost V 6 bases and J 0 bases, with 11 bases left between them. The CDR3 has 14 amino acids. CDR3 residues: CASRPTATNYGYTF. Here the CDR3 DNA reads TGTGCCAGCAGACCTACAGCTACTAACTATGGCTACACCTTC.

This chain joins TRBV27 and TRBJ2-1, with 7 positions matching TRBD1. With V trimmed by 3 bases and J by 8 bases, 13 bases remained unmatched. The CDR3 totals 16 residues. Per germline, CDR1 MNHEY and CDR2 SMNVEV (reference sequence). The CDR3 spells CASSFLGQGVEDEQFF. The CDR3 DNA follows: TGTGCCAGCAGTTTTTTGGGTCAGGGGGTGGAGGATGAGCAGTTCTTC.

This clone was found a few times. The chain links TRBV27 to TRBJ2-1; 15 bases agree with TRBD2. CDR1 is MNHEY, CDR2 SMNVEV, per germline (reference sequence). The CDR3 loop spans 15 amino acids. The V segment lost 5 bases and the J segment 7 bases; nucleotides outside the gene matches: 3. The CDR3 region has the DNA TGTGCCAGCAGTCCGGGGACTAGCGGGAGGAATGAGCAGTTCTTC. Amino acids: CASSPGTSGRNEQFF.

The CDR3 loop reads CASSLWQGDGLFF. The CDR3 region has the DNA TGTGCCAGCAGTTTATGGCAGGGGGACGGGCTGTTTTTT. The chain carries TRBV28 and TRBJ1-4; TRBD1 matches at 7 bases. CDR3 length equals 13 residues. Germline assignment: CDR1 MDHEN and CDR2 SYDVKM. Trimming took 0 bases from V and 14 from J; bases not matched to a gene: 6.

V and J are TRBV7-3 and TRBJ2-7, with TRBD2 matching over 7 bases. V trimming: 2 bases; J trimming: 3 bases; junction bases outside the gene matches: 7. Germline V gives CDR1 SGHTA, CDR2 FQGTGA. The CDR3 is 15 amino acids. Here the CDR3 DNA reads TGTGCCAGCAGCTTAGTGGGGGGGGATGACTACGAGCAGTACTTC. It specifies CASSLVGGDDYEQYF. Combining the CDR3 with reference TRBV7-3 and TRBJ2-7 gives the whole variable domain GAGVSQTPSNKVTEKGKYVELRCDPISGHTALYWYRQSLGQGPEFLIYFQGTGAADDSGLPNDRFFAVRPEGSVSTLKIQRTERGDSAVYLCASSLVGGDDYEQYFGPGTRLTVT.

This clone was counted only a few times. The rearrangement uses TRBV28 and TRBJ1-1, with 8 bases matching TRBD1. With V trimmed by 6 bases and J by 3 bases, 6 bases remained unmatched. The CDR3 extends over 14 amino acids. CDR1 is MDHEN, CDR2 SYDVKM, per germline. CDR3 DNA sequence: TGTGCCAGCAGCCACGACAGGGGTTACACTGAAGCTTTCTTT. Encoded protein: CASSHDRGYTEAFF.

V and J are TRBV6-1 and TRBJ1-5; 9 bases agree with TRBD1. Germline V gene sequence: CDR1 MNHNS, CDR2 SASEGT. V trimming: 2 bases; J trimming: 1 base; junction bases outside the gene matches: 15. The length of the CDR3 is 20 residues. Here the CDR3 reads CASSENPEQGALISNQPQHF. As DNA, the CDR3 is TGTGCCAGCAGTGAAAACCCTGAACAGGGGGCGCTTATAAGCAATCAGCCCCAGCATTTT.

This clone was seen just once. The V call is TRBV5-4, the J call TRBJ2-1; D is possibly TRBD2 (6 bases). V was cut by 4 bases and J by 2 bases, with 16 bases left in between. The germline V gene has CDR1 SGHNT and CDR2 YYREEE (reference sequence). The CDR3 is 16 amino acids. This CDR3 is CASSLSRGGTYNEQFF. Written as DNA, the CDR3 is TGTGCCAGCAGCCTGTCTCGGGGAGGAACCTACAATGAGCAGTTCTTC.

This clone was counted a few times. The chain links TRBV4-3 to TRBJ2-7, with TRBD2 identical over 7 bases. Germline CDR1 LGHNA, CDR2 YSLEER. The CDR3 contains 15 residues. V lost 4 bases to trimming and J lost 0 bases; unmatched junction nucleotides: 6. CDR3 in DNA: TGCGCCAGCAGCCTACAAGGGACTACCTCCTACGAGCAGTACTTC. As protein: CASSLQGTTSYEQYF.

This clone was recorded only once. CDR3 DNA sequence: TGTGCCAGCAGGTTTCAGGGAGGGGGCTACACCTTC. Its translation: CASRFQGGGYTF. The gene calls are TRBV27 and TRBJ1-2; tentatively, D is TRBD1 (5 bases). Germline V gene lookup returns CDR1 MNHEY and CDR2 SMNVEV (reference sequence). This CDR3 has 12 amino acids. The V end was cut by 6 bases, the J end by 8 bases, with 13 bases between.

The CDR3 is CAVQREWSTGELFF. For the CDR3, the DNA is TGTGCCGTACAGCGGGAGTGGAGCACCGGGGAGCTGTTTTTT. The chain employs TRBV6-5 and TRBJ2-2, with 8 bases identical to TRBD2. Germline lookup yields CDR1 MNHEY and CDR2 SVGAGI. V shed 11 bases and J 4 bases; nucleotides not matched to a gene: 9. The CDR3 has 14 amino acids.

The chain employs TRBV10-3 and TRBJ2-3; the match to TRBD2 covers 7 bases. This CDR3 is 14 amino acids long. The V gene end was trimmed by 2 bases and the J gene end by 4 bases; junction bases not matched to a gene: 3. The germline V gene encodes CDR1 ENHRY and CDR2 SYGVKD. The CDR3 loop reads CAISEGGDSDTQYF. The CDR3 region has the DNA TGTGCCATCAGTGAGGGGGGGGATTCAGATACGCAGTATTTT.

CDR3 nucleotide sequence: TGTGCCAGCAGCGACAGGGGGCTAGGCTACACCTTC. Its translation is CASSDRGLGYTF. The chain links TRBV7-2 to TRBJ1-2, with 10 bases fitting TRBD1. Trimming at V came to 5 bases and at J to 8 bases, leaving 2 bases not matched to a gene. This CDR3 contains 12 residues. Germline lookup yields CDR1 SGHTA and CDR2 FQGNSA.